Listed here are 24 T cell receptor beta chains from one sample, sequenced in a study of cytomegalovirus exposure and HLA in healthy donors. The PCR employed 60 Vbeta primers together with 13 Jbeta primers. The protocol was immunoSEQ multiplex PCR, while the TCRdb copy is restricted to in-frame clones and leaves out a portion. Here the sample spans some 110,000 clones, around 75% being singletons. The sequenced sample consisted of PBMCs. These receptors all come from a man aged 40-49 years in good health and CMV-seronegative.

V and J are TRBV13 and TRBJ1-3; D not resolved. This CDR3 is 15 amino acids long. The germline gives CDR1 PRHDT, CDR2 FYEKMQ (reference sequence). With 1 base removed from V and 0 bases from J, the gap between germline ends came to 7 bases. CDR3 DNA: TGTGCCAGCAGCTTAGCGGTCGACTCTGGAAACACCATATATTTT. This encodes CASSLAVDSGNTIYF.

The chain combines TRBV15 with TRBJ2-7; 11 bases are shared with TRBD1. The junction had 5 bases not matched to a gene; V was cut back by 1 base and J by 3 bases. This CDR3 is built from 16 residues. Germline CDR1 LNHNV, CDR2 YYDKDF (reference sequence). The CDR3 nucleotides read TGTGCCACCAGCAGAGGTTCCGGGACAGGGGGCTACGAGCAGTACTTC. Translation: CATSRGSGTGGYEQYF.

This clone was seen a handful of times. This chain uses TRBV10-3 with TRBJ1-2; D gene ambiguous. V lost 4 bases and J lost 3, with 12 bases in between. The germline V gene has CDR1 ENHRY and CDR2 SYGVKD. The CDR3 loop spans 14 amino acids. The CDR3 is CAISGRFPDYGYTF. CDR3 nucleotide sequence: TGTGCCATCAGTGGTCGTTTCCCTGACTATGGCTACACCTTC.

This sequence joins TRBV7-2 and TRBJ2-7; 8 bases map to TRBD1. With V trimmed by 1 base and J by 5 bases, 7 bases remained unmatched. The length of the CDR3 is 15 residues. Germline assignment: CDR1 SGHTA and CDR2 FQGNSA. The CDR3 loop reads CASSLVRGTGDEQYF. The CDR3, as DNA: TGTGCCAGCAGCTTAGTAAGGGGGACAGGCGACGAGCAGTACTTC.

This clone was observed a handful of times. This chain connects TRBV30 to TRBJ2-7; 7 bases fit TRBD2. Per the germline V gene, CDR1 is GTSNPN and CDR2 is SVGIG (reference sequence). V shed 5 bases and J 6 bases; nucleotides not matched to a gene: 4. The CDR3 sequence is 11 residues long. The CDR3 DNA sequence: TGTGCCTGGGGGAGGGCCGCCGAGCAGTACTTC. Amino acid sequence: CAWGRAAEQYF.

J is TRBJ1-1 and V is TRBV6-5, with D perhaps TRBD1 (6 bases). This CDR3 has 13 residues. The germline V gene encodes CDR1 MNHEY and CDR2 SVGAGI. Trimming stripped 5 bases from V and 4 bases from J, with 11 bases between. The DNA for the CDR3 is TGTGCCAGCAGTAACATCAGGGGCACTGAAGCTTTCTTT. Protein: CASSNIRGTEAFF.

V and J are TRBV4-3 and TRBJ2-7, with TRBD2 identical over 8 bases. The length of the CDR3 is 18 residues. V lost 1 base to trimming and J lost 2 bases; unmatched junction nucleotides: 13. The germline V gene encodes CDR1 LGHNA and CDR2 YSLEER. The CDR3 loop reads CASSQAGSGAILAYEQYF. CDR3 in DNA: TGCGCCAGCAGCCAAGCGGGTAGCGGGGCAATACTTGCCTACGAGCAGTACTTC.

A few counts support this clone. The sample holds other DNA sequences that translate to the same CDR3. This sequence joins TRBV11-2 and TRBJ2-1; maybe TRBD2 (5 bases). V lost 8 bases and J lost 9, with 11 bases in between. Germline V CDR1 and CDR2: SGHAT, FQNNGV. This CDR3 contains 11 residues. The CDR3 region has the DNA TGTGCCAGCTCTTCGGGGTTTGAGCAGTTCTTC. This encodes CASSSGFEQFF.

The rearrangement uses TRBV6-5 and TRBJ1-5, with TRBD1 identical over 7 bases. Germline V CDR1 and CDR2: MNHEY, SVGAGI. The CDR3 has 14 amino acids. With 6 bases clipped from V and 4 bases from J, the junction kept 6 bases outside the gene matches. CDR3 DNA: TGTGCCAGCAGCCCGACAGGGCCAAATCAGCCCCAGCATTTT. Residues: CASSPTGPNQPQHF.

CDR3 protein: CASSLPRLAGEGGETQYF. For the CDR3, the DNA is TGTGCCAGCAGCTTACCGAGACTAGCGGGGGAAGGCGGTGAGACCCAGTACTTC. The gene calls are TRBV7-8 and TRBJ2-5, with TRBD2 identical over 12 bases. This CDR3 is built from 18 residues. The germline gives CDR1 SGHVS, CDR2 FQNEAQ. With 2 bases clipped from V and 5 bases from J, the junction kept 12 bases outside the gene matches.

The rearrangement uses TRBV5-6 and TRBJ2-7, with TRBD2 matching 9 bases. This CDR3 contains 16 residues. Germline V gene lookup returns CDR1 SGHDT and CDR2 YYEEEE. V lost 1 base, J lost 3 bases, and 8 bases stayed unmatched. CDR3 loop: CASSLRGLASFYEQYF. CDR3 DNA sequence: TGTGCCAGCAGCTTGAGGGGACTAGCATCTTTCTACGAGCAGTACTTC. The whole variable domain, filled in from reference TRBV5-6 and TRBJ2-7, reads DAGVTQSPTHLIKTRGQQVTLRCSPKSGHDTVSWYQQALGQGPQFIFQYYEEEERQRGNFPDRFSGHQFPNYSSELNVNALLLGDSALYLCASSLRGLASFYEQYFGPGTRLTVT.

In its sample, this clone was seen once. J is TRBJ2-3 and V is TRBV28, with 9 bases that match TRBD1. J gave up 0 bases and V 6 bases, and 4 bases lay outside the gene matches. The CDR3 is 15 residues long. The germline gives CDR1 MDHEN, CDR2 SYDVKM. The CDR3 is CASRNGQGSTDTQYF. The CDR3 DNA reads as TGTGCCAGCAGGAACGGACAGGGGAGCACAGATACGCAGTATTTT.

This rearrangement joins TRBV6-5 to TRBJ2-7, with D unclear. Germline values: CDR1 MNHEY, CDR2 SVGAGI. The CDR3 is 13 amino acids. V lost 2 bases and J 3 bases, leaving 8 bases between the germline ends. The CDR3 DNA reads TGTGCCAGCAGTTACGGTTCAGGCTACGAGCAGTACTTC. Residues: CASSYGSGYEQYF.

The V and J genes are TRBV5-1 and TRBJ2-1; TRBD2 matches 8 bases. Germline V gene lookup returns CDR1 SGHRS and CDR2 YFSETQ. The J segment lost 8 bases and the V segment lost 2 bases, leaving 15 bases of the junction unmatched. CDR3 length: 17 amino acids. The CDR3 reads CASSFRTSSLRPDEQFF. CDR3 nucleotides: TGCGCCAGCAGCTTCCGGACTAGCAGCTTACGTCCGGATGAGCAGTTCTTC.

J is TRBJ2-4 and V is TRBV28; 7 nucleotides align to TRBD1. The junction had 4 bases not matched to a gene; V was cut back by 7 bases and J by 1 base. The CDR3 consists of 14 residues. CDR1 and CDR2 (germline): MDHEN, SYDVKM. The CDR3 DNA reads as TGTGCCAGCACACAGGGGTCGGCCAAAAACATTCAGTACTTC. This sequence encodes CASTQGSAKNIQYF.

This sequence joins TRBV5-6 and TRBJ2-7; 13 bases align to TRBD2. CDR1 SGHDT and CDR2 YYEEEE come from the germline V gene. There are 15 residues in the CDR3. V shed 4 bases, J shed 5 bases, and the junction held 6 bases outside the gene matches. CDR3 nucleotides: TGTGCCAGCAGCACAGGACTAGCGGGAGTTAACGAGCAGTACTTC. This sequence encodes CASSTGLAGVNEQYF.

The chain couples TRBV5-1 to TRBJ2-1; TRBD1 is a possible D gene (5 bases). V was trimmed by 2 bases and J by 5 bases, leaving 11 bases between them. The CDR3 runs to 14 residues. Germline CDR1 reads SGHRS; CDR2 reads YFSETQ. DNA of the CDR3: TGCGCCAGCAGCTTTCAGGGTGGCAACAATGAGCAGTTCTTC. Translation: CASSFQGGNNEQFF. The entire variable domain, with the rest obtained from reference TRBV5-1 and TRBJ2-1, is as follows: KAGVTQTPRYLIKTRGQQVTLSCSPISGHRSVSWYQQTPGQGLQFLFEYFSETQRNKGNFPGRFSGRQFSNSRSEMNVSTLELGDSALYLCASSFQGGNNEQFFGPGTRLTVL.

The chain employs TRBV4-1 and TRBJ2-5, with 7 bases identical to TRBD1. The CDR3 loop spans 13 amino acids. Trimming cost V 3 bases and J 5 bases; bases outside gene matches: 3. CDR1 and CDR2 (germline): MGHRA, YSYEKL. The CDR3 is CASSHTGEETQYF. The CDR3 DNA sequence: TGCGCCAGCAGCCATACAGGGGAGGAGACCCAGTACTTC.

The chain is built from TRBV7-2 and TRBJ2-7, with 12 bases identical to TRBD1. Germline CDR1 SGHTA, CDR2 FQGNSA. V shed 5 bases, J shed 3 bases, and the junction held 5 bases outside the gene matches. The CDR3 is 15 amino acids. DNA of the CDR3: TGTGCCAGCAGCCCGGGACAGGGGGCAAACTACGAGCAGTACTTC. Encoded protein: CASSPGQGANYEQYF.

CDR3 loop: CASSSTHEGPAYNEQFF. In nucleotides, the CDR3 is TGTGCCAGCAGTTCGACCCACGAGGGCCCAGCCTACAATGAGCAGTTCTTC. J is TRBJ2-1 and V is TRBV27; a possible D gene is TRBD2 (5 bases). The CDR3 sequence is 17 residues long. The V gene lost 4 bases and the J gene lost 2 bases, with 18 bases spanning the gap. Germline assignment: CDR1 MNHEY and CDR2 SMNVEV (reference sequence).

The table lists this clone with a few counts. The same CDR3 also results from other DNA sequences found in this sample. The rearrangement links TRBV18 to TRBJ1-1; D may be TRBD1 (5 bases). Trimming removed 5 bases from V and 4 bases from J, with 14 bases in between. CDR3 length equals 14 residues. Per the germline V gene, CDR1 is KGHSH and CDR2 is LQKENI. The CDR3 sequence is CASSGIDGGTEAFF. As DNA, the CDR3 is TGTGCCAGCTCAGGTATCGACGGGGGCACTGAAGCTTTCTTT.

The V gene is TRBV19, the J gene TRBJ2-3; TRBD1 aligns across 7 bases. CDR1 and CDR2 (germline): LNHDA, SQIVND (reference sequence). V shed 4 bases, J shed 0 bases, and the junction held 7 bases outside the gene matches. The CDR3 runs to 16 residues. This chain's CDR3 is CASSTDREVSTDTQYF. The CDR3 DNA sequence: TGTGCCAGTAGTACCGACAGGGAAGTAAGCACAGATACGCAGTATTTT.

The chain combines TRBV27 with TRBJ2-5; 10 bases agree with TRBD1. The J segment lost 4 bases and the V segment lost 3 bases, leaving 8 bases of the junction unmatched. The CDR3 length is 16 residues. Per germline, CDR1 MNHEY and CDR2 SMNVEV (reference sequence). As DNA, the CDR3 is TGTGCCAGCAGTTTTTTACCGGGACAGGGGAGAGAGACCCAGTACTTC. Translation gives CASSFLPGQGRETQYF.

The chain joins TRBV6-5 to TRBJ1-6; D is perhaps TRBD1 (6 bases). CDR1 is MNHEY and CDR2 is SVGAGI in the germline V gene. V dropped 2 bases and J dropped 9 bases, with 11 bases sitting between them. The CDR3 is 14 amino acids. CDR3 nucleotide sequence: TGTGCCAGCAGTTACGGGGACAAGGTTTCACCCCTCCACTTT. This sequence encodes CASSYGDKVSPLHF.